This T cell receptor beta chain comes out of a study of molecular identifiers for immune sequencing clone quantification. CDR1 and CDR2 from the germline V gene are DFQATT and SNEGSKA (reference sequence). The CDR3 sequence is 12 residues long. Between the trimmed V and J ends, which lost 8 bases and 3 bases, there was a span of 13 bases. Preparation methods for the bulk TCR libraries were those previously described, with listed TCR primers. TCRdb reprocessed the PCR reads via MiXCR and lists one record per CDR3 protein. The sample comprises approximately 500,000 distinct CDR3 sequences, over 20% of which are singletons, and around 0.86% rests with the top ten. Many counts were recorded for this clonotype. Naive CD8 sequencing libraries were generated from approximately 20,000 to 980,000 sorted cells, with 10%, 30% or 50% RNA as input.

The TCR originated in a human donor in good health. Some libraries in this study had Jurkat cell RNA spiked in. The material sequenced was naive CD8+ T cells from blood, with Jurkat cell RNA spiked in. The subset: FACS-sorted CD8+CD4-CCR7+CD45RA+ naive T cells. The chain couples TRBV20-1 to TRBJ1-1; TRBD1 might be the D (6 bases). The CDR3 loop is CSSQPGDTEAFF. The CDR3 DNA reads TGCAGTTCGCAACCAGGGGACACTGAAGCTTTCTTT.